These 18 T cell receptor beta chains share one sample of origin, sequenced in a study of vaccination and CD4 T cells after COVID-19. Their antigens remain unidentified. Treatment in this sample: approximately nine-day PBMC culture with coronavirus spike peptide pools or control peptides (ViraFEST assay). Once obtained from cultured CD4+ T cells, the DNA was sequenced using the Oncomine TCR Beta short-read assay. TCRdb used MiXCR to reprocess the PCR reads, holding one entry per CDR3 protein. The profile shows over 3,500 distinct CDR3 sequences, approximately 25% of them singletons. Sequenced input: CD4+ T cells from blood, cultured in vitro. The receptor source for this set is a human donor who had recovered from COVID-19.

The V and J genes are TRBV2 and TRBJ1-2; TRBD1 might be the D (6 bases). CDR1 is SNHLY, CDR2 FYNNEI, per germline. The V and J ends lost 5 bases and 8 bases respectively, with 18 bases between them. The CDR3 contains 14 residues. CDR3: CASSPQTGTGGYTF. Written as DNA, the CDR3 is TGTGCCAGCAGTCCCCAAACAGGGACGGGCGGCTACACCTTC.

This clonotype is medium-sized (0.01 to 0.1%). This CDR3 is CASSLGGTSVGSPLHF. CDR3 DNA sequence: TGTGCCAGCAGCCTAGGGGGGACATCGGTTGGTTCACCCCTCCACTTT. The rearrangement links TRBV2 to TRBJ1-6, with D possibly matching TRBD1 (6 bases). CDR1 is SNHLY and CDR2 is FYNNEI in the germline V gene. The V end lost 6 bases, the J end lost 9 bases, and 21 bases lay between the germline ends. The CDR3 runs 16 residues.

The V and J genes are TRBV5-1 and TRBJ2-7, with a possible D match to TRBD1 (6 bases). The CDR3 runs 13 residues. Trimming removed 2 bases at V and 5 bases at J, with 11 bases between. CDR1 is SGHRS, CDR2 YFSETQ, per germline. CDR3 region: CASSFTGSDEQYF. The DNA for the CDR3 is TGCGCCAGCAGCTTTACAGGGTCCGACGAGCAGTACTTC.

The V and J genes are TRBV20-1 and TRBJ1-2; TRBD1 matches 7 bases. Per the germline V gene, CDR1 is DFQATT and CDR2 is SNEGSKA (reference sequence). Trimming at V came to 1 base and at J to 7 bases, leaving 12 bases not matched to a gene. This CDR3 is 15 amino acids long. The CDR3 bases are TGCAGTGCTAGAGGGCCCAGGGGGGTTTCGGGTGGCTACACCTTC. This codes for CSARGPRGVSGGYTF.

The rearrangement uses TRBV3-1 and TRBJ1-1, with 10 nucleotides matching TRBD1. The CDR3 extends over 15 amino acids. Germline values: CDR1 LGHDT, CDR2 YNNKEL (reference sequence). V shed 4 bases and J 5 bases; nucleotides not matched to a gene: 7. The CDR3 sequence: CASSPRDRGWTEAFF. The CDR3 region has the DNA TGTGCCAGCAGCCCCCGGGACAGGGGTTGGACTGAAGCTTTCTTT.

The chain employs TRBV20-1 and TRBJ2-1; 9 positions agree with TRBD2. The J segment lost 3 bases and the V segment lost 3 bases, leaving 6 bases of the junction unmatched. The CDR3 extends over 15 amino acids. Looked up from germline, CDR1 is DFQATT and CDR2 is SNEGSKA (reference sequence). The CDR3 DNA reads TGCAGTGCTAGGAGGGGCGGGGGGGTCTACAATGAGCAGTTCTTC. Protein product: CSARRGGGVYNEQFF.

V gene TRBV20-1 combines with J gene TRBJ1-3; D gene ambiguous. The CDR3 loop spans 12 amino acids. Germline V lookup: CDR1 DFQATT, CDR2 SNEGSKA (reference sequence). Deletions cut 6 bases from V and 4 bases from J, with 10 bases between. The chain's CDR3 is CSATVWGNTIYF. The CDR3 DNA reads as TGCAGTGCCACCGTTTGGGGAAACACCATATATTTT.

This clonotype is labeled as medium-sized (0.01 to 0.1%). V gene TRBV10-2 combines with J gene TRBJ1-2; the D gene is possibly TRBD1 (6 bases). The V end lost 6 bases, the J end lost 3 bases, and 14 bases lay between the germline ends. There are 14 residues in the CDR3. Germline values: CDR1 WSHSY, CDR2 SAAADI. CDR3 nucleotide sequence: TGCGCCAGCAGGGATTGGACAGACGACTATGGCTACACCTTC. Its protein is CASRDWTDDYGYTF.

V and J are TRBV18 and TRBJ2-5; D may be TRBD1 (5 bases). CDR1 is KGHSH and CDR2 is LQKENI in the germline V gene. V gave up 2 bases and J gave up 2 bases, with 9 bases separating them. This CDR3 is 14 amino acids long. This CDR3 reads CASSPTGLQETQYF. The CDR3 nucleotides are TGTGCCAGCTCACCAACAGGATTGCAAGAGACCCAGTACTTC.

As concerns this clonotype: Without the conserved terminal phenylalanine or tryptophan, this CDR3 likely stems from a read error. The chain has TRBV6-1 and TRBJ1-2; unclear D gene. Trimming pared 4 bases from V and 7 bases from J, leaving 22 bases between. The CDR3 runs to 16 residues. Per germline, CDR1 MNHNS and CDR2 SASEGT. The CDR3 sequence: CASSGVNREDGRGYTL. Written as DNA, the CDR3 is TGTGCCAGCAGTGGAGTCAACCGGGAAGACGGTCGTGGCTACACCCTC.

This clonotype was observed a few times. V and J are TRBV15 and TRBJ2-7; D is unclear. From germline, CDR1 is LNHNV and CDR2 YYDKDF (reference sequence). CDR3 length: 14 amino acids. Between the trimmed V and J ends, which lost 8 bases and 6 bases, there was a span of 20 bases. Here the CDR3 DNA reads TGTGCCACCGGTAAAAGCCACGGTGAAGGCGAGCAGTACTTC. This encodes CATGKSHGEGEQYF.

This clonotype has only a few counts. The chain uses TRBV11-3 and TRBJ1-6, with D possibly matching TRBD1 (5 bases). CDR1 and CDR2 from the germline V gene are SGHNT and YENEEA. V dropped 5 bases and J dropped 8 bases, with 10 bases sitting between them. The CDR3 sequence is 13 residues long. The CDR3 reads CASSAEGDSPLHF. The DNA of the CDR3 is TGTGCCAGCAGCGCGGAAGGGGATTCACCCCTCCACTTT.

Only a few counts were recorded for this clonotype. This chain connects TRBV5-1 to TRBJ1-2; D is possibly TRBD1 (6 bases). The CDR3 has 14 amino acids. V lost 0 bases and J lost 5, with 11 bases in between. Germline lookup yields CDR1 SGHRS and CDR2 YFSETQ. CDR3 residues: CASSLDGGAYGYTF. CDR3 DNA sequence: TGCGCCAGCAGCTTGGATGGGGGGGCGTATGGCTACACCTTC.

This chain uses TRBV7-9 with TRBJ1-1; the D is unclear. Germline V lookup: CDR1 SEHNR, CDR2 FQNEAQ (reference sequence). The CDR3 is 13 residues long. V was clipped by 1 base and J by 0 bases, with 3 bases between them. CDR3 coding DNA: TGTGCCAGCAGCTTAGAGGTGAACACTGAAGCTTTCTTT. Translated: CASSLEVNTEAFF.

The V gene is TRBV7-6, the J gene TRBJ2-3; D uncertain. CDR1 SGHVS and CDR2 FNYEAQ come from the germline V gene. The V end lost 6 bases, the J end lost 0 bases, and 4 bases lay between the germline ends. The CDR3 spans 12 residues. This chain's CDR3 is CASSISTDTQYF. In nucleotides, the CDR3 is TGTGCCAGCAGTATAAGCACAGATACGCAGTATTTT.

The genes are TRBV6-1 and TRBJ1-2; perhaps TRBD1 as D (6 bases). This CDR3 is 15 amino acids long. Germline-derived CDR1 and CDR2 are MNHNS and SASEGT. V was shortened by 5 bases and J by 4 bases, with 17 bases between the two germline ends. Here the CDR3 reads CASSPEGHVGYGYTF. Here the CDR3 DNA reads TGTGCCAGCAGTCCTGAGGGACACGTCGGCTATGGCTACACCTTC.

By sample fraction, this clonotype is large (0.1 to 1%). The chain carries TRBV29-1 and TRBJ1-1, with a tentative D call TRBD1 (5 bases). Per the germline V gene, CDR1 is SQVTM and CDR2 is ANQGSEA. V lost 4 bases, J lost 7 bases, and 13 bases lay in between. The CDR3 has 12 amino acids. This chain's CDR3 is CSVGGYGGEAFF. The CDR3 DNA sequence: TGCAGCGTTGGAGGTTATGGGGGTGAAGCTTTCTTT. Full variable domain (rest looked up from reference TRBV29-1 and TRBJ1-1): SAVISQKPSRDICQRGTSLTIQCQVDSQVTMMFWYRQQPGQSLTLIATANQGSEATYESGFVIDKFPISRPNLTFSTLTVSNMSPEDSSIYLCSVGGYGGEAFFGQGTRLTVV.

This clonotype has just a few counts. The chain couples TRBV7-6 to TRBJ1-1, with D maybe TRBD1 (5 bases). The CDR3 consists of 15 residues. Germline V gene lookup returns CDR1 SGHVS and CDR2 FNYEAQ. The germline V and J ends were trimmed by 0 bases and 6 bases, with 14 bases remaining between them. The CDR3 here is CASSLAGTGSAEAFF. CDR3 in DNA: TGTGCCAGCAGCTTAGCTGGGACGGGGTCCGCTGAAGCTTTCTTT.